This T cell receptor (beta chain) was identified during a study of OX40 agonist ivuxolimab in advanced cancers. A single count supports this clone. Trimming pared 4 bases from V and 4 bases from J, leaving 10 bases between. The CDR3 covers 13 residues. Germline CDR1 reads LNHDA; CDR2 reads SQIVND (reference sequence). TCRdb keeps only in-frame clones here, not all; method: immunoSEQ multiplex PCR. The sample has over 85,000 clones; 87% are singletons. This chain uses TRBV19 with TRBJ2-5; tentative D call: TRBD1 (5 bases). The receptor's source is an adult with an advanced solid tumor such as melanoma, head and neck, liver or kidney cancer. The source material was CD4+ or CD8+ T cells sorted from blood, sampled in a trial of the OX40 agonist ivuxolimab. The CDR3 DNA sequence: TGTGCCAGTAGTAGCAGGGTACTAGAGACCCAGTACTTC. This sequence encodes CASSSRVLETQYF.